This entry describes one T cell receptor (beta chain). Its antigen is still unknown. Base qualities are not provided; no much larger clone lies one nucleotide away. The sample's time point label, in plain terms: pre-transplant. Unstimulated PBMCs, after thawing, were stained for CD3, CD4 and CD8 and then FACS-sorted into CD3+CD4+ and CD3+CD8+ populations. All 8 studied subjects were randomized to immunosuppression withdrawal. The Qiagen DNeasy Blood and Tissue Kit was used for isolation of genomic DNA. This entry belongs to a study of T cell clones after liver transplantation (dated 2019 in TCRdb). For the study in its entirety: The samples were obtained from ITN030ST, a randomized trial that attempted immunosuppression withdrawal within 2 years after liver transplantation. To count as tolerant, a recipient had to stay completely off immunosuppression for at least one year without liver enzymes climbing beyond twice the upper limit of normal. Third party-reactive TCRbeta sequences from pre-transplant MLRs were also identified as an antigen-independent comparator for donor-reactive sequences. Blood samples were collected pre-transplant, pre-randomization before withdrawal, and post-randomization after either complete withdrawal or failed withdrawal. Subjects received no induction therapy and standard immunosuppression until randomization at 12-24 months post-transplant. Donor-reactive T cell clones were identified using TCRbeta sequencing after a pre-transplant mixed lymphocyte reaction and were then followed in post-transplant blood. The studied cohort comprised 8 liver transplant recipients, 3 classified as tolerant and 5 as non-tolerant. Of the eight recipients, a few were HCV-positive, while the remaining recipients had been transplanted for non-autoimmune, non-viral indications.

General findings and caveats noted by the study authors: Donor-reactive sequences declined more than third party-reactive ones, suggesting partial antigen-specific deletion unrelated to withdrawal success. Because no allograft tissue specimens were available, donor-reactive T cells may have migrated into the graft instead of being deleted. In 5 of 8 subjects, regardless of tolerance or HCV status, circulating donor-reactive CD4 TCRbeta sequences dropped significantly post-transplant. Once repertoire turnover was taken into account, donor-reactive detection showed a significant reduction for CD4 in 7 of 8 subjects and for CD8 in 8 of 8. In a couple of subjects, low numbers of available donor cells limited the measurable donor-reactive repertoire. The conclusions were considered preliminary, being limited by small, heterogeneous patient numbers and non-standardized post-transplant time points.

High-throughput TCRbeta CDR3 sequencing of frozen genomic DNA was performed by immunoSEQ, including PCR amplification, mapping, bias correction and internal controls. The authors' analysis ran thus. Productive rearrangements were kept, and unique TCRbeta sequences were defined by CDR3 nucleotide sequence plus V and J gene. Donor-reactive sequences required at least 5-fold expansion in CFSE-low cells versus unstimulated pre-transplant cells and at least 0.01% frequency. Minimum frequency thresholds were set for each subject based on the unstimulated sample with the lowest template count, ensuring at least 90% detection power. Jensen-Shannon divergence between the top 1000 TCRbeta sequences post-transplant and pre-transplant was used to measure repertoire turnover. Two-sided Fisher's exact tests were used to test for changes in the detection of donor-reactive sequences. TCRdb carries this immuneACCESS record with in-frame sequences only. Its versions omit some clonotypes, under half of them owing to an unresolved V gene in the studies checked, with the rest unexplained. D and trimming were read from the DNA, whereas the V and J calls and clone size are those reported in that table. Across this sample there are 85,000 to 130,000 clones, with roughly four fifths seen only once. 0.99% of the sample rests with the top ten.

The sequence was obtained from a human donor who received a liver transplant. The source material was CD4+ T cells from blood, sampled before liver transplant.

The CDR3 protein is CASRMSLGAEAFF. The nucleotides are TGCGCCAGCAGAATGAGCTTGGGCGCTGAAGCTTTCTTT. The V gene is TRBV5-1 and the J gene is TRBJ1-1; the D gene assignment is ambiguous. V lost 5 bases and J lost 6 bases; the stretch between them is 14 bases long. The germline V gene sets CDR1 to SGHRS and CDR2 to YFSETQ. The CDR3 runs 13 amino acids, cysteine and phenylalanine included. Only the CDR3 part of the read is kept: 39 bases, read in frame from the first base.